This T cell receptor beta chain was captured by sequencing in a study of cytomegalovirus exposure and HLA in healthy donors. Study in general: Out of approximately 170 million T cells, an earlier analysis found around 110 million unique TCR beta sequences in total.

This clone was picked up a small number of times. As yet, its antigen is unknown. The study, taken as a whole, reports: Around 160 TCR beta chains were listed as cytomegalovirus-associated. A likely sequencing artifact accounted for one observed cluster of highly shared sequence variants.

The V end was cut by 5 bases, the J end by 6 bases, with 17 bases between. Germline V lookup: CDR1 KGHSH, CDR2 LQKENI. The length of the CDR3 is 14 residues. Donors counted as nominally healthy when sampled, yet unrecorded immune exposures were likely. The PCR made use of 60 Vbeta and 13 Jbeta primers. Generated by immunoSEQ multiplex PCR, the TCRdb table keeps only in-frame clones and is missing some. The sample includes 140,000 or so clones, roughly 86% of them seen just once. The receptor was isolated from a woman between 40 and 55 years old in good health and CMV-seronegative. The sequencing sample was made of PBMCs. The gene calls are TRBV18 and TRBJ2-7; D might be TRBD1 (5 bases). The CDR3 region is CASSGAGSNFEQYF. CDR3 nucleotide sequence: TGTGCCAGCTCAGGGGCAGGGTCAAATTTCGAGCAGTACTTC. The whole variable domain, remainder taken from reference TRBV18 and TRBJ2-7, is NAGVMQNPRHLVRRRGQEARLRCSPMKGHSHVYWYRQLPEEGLKFMVYLQKENIIDESGMPKERFSAEFPKEGPSILRIQQVVRGDSAAYFCASSGAGSNFEQYFGPGTRLTVT.